This TCR beta chain was captured by sequencing in a study of blood T cells in healthy people across ages (dated by TCRdb to the mid-2010s). Study-wide context: In model experiments, template switching captured roughly one uniquely barcoded TCR beta cDNA molecule for every two T cells. Age-related changes in TCR beta repertoire diversity were measured in the study by deep sequencing normalized with unique cDNA molecular identifiers. The donors were split into four age groups: young (average around 16 years), middle-aged (around 37), aged (around 67) and long-lived (roughly 77). To avoid experimental bias, donors of different ages were randomly spread across the sequencing lanes. Using the same blood draw, the study looked at two additional independent replicas of 1 million unique cDNA reads for two donors, one aged 18 to 30 and the other aged 80 or older. Study-wide findings and limitations: Donor CMV infection status was unknown, potentially confounding age-related changes in expanded clonotypes. Estimates of total diversity based on one million sequenced T cells were regarded as lower bounds and as underestimates. As age increased, observed TCR beta diversity per million T cells dropped in a roughly linear way, and a significant reduction was already evident by age 40. Observed TCR beta diversity correlated strongly with the percentage of naive T cells measured by flow cytometry. Compared with the aged group, more naive CD4+ T cells, fewer expanded clones and increased TCR diversity were shown by the long-lived group, suggesting age selection. Conclusive comparison of naive and antigen-experienced compartments was prevented by the profiling of bulk unsorted PBMCs.

The method behind the library was 5' RACE. Sequencing used an Illumina HiSeq 2500. A second PCR of about 6 to 11 cycles was run with a J-beta primer mix and a sample-barcoded 5' primer. A template-switch 5' adaptor carrying 12 random nucleotides introduced a unique molecular identifier onto each TCR beta cDNA molecule. Each sample yielded at least 2.5 million CDR3-containing paired-end reads. First-strand cDNA was synthesized from all RNA with the Mint cDNA synthesis kit, primed by a TRBC-specific oligonucleotide. Following uracil-DNA glycosylase treatment, all cDNA underwent a first 18-cycle PCR with the universal primers M1SS and BC2_uni_R. Concerning the study's data processing: For normalization, 1 million high-quality reads were randomly selected from each sample, with every read carrying a distinct molecular identifier. Instead of being binned into consensus sequences, reads with shared molecular identifiers were discarded. MiTCR, with a Q25 quality threshold and the strictest error-elimination algorithm, was used for CDR3 identification, clonotype clustering and error correction. A nonparametric unseen species model with Euler transformation was used to estimate lower-bound total TCR beta diversity. TCRdb reprocessing: public reads trimmed at Q25 with fastp, clones called with MiXCR, in-frame beta chains kept. Rows with one shared CDR3 protein collapse into an entry with the most common genes and DNA. Here the V and J calls rest on TCRdb's processing, not on the authors' analysis. Recorded for this sample are roughly 730,000 distinct CDR3 sequences; roughly 56% of them occurred a single time. The top ten hold around a quarter of the sample.

Reading from cysteine to phenylalanine, the CDR3 counts 15 amino acids. Just the 45-base CDR3 DNA is kept, in frame starting at base 1. Via the germline V gene (reference sequence), CDR1 is DFQATT and CDR2 SNEGSKA. Germline trimming: 3 bases from V, 2 bases from J; junction bases outside gene matches: 8. The roughly 42 donors, aged roughly 6 to 100 years, were systemically healthy Caucasian individuals from Russia. Approximately 11 milliliters of peripheral blood were drawn from each donor into EDTA-treated Vacutainer tubes. Ficoll-Paque density-gradient centrifugation was used to isolate PBMCs, with at least 7 million obtained per sample. Trizol reagent was used to extract total RNA from the PBMCs, yielding at least 5 micrograms per sample. The percentages of naive CD45RAhigh/CD27high T cells were determined by flow cytometry on a PBMC aliquot from every donor. This clonotype is a singleton in its sample. The target of this receptor is not known. The input lacks base qualities; no much larger clone sits a single base away.

Sequencing input: blood. The chain is made from TRBV20-1 and TRBJ2-3; the junction holds 7 bases that match TRBD1. This receptor was identified in a man in his forties or fifties in good health. This receptor has the CDR3 CSASRQGPSTDTQYF. The DNA sequence is given as TGCAGTGCTAGCAGACAGGGACCTTCCACAGATACGCAGTATTTT.